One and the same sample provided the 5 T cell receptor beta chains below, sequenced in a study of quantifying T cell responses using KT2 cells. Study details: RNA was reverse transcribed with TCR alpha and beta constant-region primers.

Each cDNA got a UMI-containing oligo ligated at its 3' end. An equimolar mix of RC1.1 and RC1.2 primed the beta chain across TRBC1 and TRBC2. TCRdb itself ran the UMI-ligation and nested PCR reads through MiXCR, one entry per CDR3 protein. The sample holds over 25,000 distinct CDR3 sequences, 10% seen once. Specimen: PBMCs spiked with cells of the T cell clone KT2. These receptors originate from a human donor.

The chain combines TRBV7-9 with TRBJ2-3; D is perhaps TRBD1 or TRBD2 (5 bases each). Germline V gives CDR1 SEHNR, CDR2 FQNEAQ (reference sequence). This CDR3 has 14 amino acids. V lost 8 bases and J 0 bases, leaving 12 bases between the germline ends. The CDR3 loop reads CASSSRASTDTQYF. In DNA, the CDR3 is TGTGCCAGCTCTAGCAGGGCTAGCACAGATACGCAGTATTTT.

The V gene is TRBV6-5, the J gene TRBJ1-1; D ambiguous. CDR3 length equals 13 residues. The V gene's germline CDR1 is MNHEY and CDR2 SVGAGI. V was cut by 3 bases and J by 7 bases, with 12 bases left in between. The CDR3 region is CASSYGEGSEAFF. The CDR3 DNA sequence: TGTGCCAGCAGTTATGGGGAGGGCAGTGAAGCTTTCTTT.

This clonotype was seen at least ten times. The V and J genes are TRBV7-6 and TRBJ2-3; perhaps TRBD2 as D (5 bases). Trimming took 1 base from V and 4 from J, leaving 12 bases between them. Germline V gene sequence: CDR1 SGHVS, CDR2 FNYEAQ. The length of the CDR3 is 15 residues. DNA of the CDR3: TGTGCCAGCAGCTTAGGTCCCGAGGGCGCAGATACGCAGTATTTT. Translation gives CASSLGPEGADTQYF.

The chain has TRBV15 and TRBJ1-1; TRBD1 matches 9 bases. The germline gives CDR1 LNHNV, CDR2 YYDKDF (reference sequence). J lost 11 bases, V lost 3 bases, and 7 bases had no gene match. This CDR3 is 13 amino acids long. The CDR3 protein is CATSRDRGSFAFF. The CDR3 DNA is TGTGCCACCAGCAGGGACAGGGGAAGTTTTGCTTTCTTT.

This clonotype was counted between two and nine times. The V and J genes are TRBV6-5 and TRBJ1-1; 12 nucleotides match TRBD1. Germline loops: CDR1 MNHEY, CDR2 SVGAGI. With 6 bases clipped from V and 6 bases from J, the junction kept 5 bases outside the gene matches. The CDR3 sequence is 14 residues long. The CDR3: CASSLGQGAAEAFF. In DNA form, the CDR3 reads TGTGCCAGCAGCCTGGGACAGGGGGCTGCTGAAGCTTTCTTT.